These 30 T cell receptor beta chains were sequenced from one sample in a study of T cell responses to AZD1222 COVID-19 vaccine. Generated by immunoSEQ multiplex PCR, the TCRdb table keeps only in-frame clones and is missing some. The sample lists about 88,000 clones, over 75% occurring once. The material was peripheral blood, obtained 28 days after the second AZD1222 dose. Receptors were obtained from an adult who received the AZD1222 COVID-19 vaccine.

DNA for the CDR3: TGTGCCAGCAGCCCACAGGGCCAAATCACCGGGGAGCTGTTTTTT. Protein: CASSPQGQITGELFF. The V call is TRBV7-8, the J call TRBJ2-2, with D maybe TRBD1 (6 bases). The germline gives CDR1 SGHVS, CDR2 FQNEAQ. Trimming shortened V by 5 bases and J by 4 bases, and 14 bases separated the two germline ends. The CDR3 is 15 amino acids.

The chain links TRBV19 to TRBJ1-5, with TRBD1 matching 11 bases. The CDR3 extends over 16 amino acids. Looked up from germline, CDR1 is LNHDA and CDR2 is SQIVND (reference sequence). The ends lost 5 bases at V and 5 bases at J; junction bases unmatched: 8. CDR3 sequence: CASSWTGGAVDQPQHF. CDR3 nucleotides: TGTGCCAGTAGTTGGACAGGGGGCGCGGTGGATCAGCCCCAGCATTTT.

The chain uses TRBV4-3 and TRBJ1-1, with a possible D match to TRBD1 (5 bases). CDR3 size: 15 residues. With 1 base removed from V and 4 bases from J, the gap between germline ends came to 13 bases. Germline lookup yields CDR1 LGHNA and CDR2 YSLEER. The CDR3 region has the DNA TGCGCCAGCAGCCAAGGGCCCGGGGGGGGCACTGAAGCTTTCTTT. It specifies CASSQGPGGGTEAFF.

The CDR3 loop reads CASSRAGGIHEQYF. CDR3 nucleotide sequence: TGTGCCAGCAGCCGGGCGGGGGGGATACACGAGCAGTACTTC. J is TRBJ2-7 and V is TRBV3-1 (or the pseudogene TRBV3-2); TRBD2 agrees at 9 bases. V lost 4 bases to trimming and J lost 5 bases; unmatched junction nucleotides: 6. CDR3 length: 14 residues. The germline gives CDR1 LGHDT, CDR2 YNNKEL (reference sequence).

The chain links TRBV4-3 to TRBJ2-3; D assignment may be TRBD1 or TRBD2 (5 bases each). Trimming removed 4 bases from V and 4 bases from J, with 12 bases in between. Germline-derived CDR1 and CDR2 are LGHNA and YSLEER. The CDR3 extends over 14 amino acids. CDR3 DNA sequence: TGCGCCAGCAGCCGAGCCCTGGGGGCAGATACGCAGTATTTT. It is translated as CASSRALGADTQYF.

The rearrangement joins TRBV2 to TRBJ1-6; D gene unclear. V shed 6 bases and J shed 10 bases, with 10 bases lying between them. Germline-derived CDR1 and CDR2 are SNHLY and FYNNEI. The CDR3 totals 12 residues. CDR3 DNA: TGTGCCAGCAGCCAATTGGGGTCACCCCTCCACTTT. Amino acids: CASSQLGSPLHF.

This rearrangement joins TRBV2 to TRBJ1-4, with D uncertain. This CDR3 contains 13 residues. Germline loops: CDR1 SNHLY, CDR2 FYNNEI. V was shortened by 4 bases and J by 3 bases, with 6 bases between the two germline ends. CDR3 nucleotide sequence: TGTGCCAGCAGTGGGGTTGCTAATGAAAAACTGTTTTTT. Translating gives CASSGVANEKLFF.

This clone appeared once. This chain links TRBV28 with TRBJ1-2; no reliable D call. CDR1 and CDR2 from the germline V gene are MDHEN and SYDVKM. V gave up 5 bases and J gave up 1 base, with 17 bases separating them. CDR3 length: 16 amino acids. CDR3 in amino acids: CASSPLSVSVNYGYTF. In nucleotides, the CDR3 is TGTGCCAGCAGTCCCCTATCCGTTTCGGTTAACTATGGCTACACCTTC.

The V gene is TRBV6-2 or TRBV6-3, the J gene TRBJ1-1; D unclear. V was trimmed by 6 bases and J by 4 bases, leaving 18 bases between them. The CDR3 runs 15 residues. Germline V gene sequence: CDR1 MNHEY, CDR2 SVGEGT. The CDR3, as DNA: TGTGCCAGCAGCCAGAGAGTTGTCAGGACCACTGAAGCTTTCTTT. It encodes CASSQRVVRTTEAFF.

This chain connects TRBV6-4 to TRBJ1-5, with D unresolved. Trimming removed 2 bases from V and 2 bases from J, with 13 bases in between. The CDR3 totals 16 residues. Germline CDR1 is MRHNA and CDR2 is SNTAGT. CDR3 in DNA: TGTGCCAGCAGTGACCCGCATCGGCCGGGCAATCAGCCCCAGCATTTT. Residues: CASSDPHRPGNQPQHF.

This chain connects TRBV9 to TRBJ1-1; D not resolved. This CDR3 contains 14 residues. Trimming left V 0 bases short and J 5 bases short, with 11 bases between. The V gene's germline CDR1 is SGDLS and CDR2 YYNGEE. The CDR3 DNA sequence: TGTGCCAGCAGCGTAGAATCCCGAGGGACTGAAGCTTTCTTT. This codes for CASSVESRGTEAFF.

This chain connects TRBV29-1 to TRBJ1-4; D may be TRBD1 (6 bases). Germline lookup yields CDR1 SQVTM and CDR2 ANQGSEA. The CDR3 consists of 13 residues. V lost 7 bases and J lost 7, with 16 bases in between. CDR3: CSGKAGGFEKLFF. Written as DNA, the CDR3 is TGCAGCGGGAAGGCCGGGGGCTTTGAAAAACTGTTTTTT.

The chain couples TRBV5-1 to TRBJ1-2; D remains unclear. Trimming took off 4 bases at V and 8 bases at J, with 21 bases between the two ends. The CDR3 has 15 residues. The germline gives CDR1 SGHRS, CDR2 YFSETQ. The CDR3 here is CASSRAGDTDGGYTF. Here the CDR3 DNA reads TGCGCCAGCAGCCGGGCCGGAGACACAGACGGCGGCTACACCTTC.

This clone was picked up one time. The V gene is TRBV13, the J gene TRBJ1-6, with a tentative D call TRBD1 (6 bases). Germline V gene data show CDR1 as PRHDT and CDR2 as FYEKMQ (reference sequence). This CDR3 region has 15 residues. V gave up 4 bases and J gave up 9 bases, with 16 bases separating them. The CDR3, as DNA: TGTGCCAGCAGCTATACACAGGGTTTGGGTTCACCCCTCCACTTT. It specifies CASSYTQGLGSPLHF. The entire variable domain, with the rest obtained from reference TRBV13 and TRBJ1-6, is as follows: AAGVIQSPRHLIKEKRETATLKCYPIPRHDTVYWYQQGPGQDPQFLISFYEKMQSDKGSIPDRFSAQQFSDYHSELNMSSLELGDSALYFCASSYTQGLGSPLHFGNGTRLTVT.

The gene calls are TRBV6-1 and TRBJ1-4, with D maybe TRBD1 (6 bases). This CDR3 is 13 amino acids long. Germline V gene data show CDR1 as MNHNS and CDR2 as SASEGT. Trimming took off 2 bases at V and 13 bases at J, with 14 bases between the two ends. The CDR3 region has the DNA TGTGCCAGCAGTGAACAGGGGCTAGGAAGACTGTTTTTT. Translation: CASSEQGLGRLFF.

The chain combines TRBV18 with TRBJ2-7; the match to TRBD2 covers 7 bases. Germline V lookup: CDR1 KGHSH, CDR2 LQKENI. The CDR3 has 14 residues. The V segment lost 6 bases and the J segment 6 bases; nucleotides outside the gene matches: 11. The CDR3 here is CASSSGVAVSEQYF. The CDR3 nucleotides read TGTGCCAGCTCCAGCGGGGTGGCCGTGAGCGAGCAGTACTTC.

There are a few counts of this clone. The V gene is TRBV5-1, the J gene TRBJ1-6; D not certain. Germline loops: CDR1 SGHRS, CDR2 YFSETQ. With 0 bases removed from V and 10 bases from J, the gap between germline ends came to 11 bases. CDR3 length: 14 amino acids. The CDR3 is CASSLDQTESPLHF. In DNA, the CDR3 is TGCGCCAGCAGCTTGGACCAGACTGAATCACCCCTCCACTTT.

The rearrangement uses TRBV5-4 and TRBJ1-1; D is ambiguous. The V gene's germline CDR1 is SGHNT and CDR2 YYREEE (reference sequence). V lost 1 base and J 0 bases, leaving 13 bases between the germline ends. The CDR3 covers 16 residues. CDR3 in DNA: TGTGCCAGCAGCTTGAAGCGACCGGGCATGAACACTGAAGCTTTCTTT. Protein: CASSLKRPGMNTEAFF. The full variable domain, its missing parts supplied by reference TRBV5-4 and TRBJ1-1, is ETGVTQSPTHLIKTRGQQVTLRCSSQSGHNTVSWYQQALGQGPQFIFQYYREEENGRGNFPPRFSGLQFPNYSSELNVNALELDDSALYLCASSLKRPGMNTEAFFGQGTRLTVV.

V usage is TRBV28 and J usage is TRBJ2-1; no clear D gene. Trimming removed 3 bases at V and 7 bases at J, with 10 bases between. This CDR3 has 13 residues. Germline CDR1 and CDR2: MDHEN and SYDVKM. This CDR3 is CASSLEPQNEQFF. The CDR3 DNA reads as TGTGCCAGCAGTTTGGAACCCCAAAATGAGCAGTTCTTC.

The chain is built from TRBV28 and TRBJ1-2, with D tentatively TRBD1 (5 bases). The CDR3 totals 14 residues. V dropped 6 bases and J dropped 4 bases, with 15 bases sitting between them. The V gene's germline CDR1 is MDHEN and CDR2 SYDVKM. The CDR3 protein is CASSLRGGGYGYTF. Here the CDR3 DNA reads TGTGCCAGCAGCCTCCGCGGGGGGGGCTATGGCTACACCTTC.

The chain uses TRBV5-1 and TRBJ1-2; TRBD1 matches 9 bases. The CDR3 runs to 15 residues. Germline assignment: CDR1 SGHRS and CDR2 YFSETQ. J gave up 2 bases and V 4 bases, and 6 bases lay outside the gene matches. As DNA, the CDR3 is TGCGCCAGCAGCCAAACCGGGACAGGGAACTATGGCTACACCTTC. Translated: CASSQTGTGNYGYTF.

V gene TRBV7-2 combines with J gene TRBJ1-5, with no clear D. The CDR3 spans 15 residues. Trimming left V 5 bases short and J 3 bases short, with 14 bases between. CDR1 SGHTA and CDR2 FQGNSA come from the germline V gene. CDR3 DNA sequence: TGTGCCAGCAGCCCCACCGCAGCAACCAATCAGCCCCAGCATTTT. Translated: CASSPTAATNQPQHF.

The rearrangement joins TRBV19 to TRBJ2-7; D not resolved. This CDR3 contains 13 residues. V was trimmed by 0 bases and J by 2 bases, leaving 5 bases between them. CDR1 and CDR2 (germline): LNHDA, SQIVND (reference sequence). The CDR3 sequence is CASSIDHTYEQYF. Written as DNA, the CDR3 is TGTGCCAGTAGTATAGATCATACCTACGAGCAGTACTTC.

The chain is built from TRBV13 and TRBJ1-4; 8 bases are a match to TRBD1. The V gene's germline CDR1 is PRHDT and CDR2 FYEKMQ (reference sequence). After removal of 5 bases from V and 8 bases from J, the junction contained 13 bases not matched to a gene. The CDR3 length is 16 residues. The CDR3 bases are TGTGCCAGCAGCACCCGTCGACAGGGGTTTGCGGAAAAACTGTTTTTT. As protein: CASSTRRQGFAEKLFF.

This clone came up once. The chain couples TRBV3-1 (or the pseudogene TRBV3-2) to TRBJ1-2, with D hard to call. The CDR3 runs to 14 residues. Germline V gives CDR1 LGHDT, CDR2 YNNKEL (reference sequence). Trimming took 0 bases from V and 8 from J, leaving 13 bases between them. DNA of the CDR3: TGTGCCAGCAGCCAAGATTTGACGGGCGGCGGCTACACCTTC. As protein: CASSQDLTGGGYTF.

The chain recombines TRBV1 with TRBJ2-1; the table's D call, TRBD2, has no DNA check behind it. TRBV1 is a pseudogene locus. The CDR3 length is 14 residues. The CDR3 sequence: CTSSLGLAGDEQFF. The CDR3 coding sequence is TGCACCAGCAGCCTTGGACTAGCCGGGGATGAGCAGTTCTTC.

The V and J genes are TRBV2 and TRBJ1-3; D is unresolved. V lost 7 bases and J lost 0, with 16 bases in between. From germline, CDR1 is SNHLY and CDR2 FYNNEI. The CDR3 covers 16 residues. The CDR3 DNA reads TGTGCCAGCACCTCCCCGGCCCCCGTCTCTGGAAACACCATATATTTT. Its protein is CASTSPAPVSGNTIYF.

The chain recombines TRBV5-4 with TRBJ1-3; TRBD1 matches at 9 bases. CDR3 size: 17 residues. The V gene's germline CDR1 is SGHNT and CDR2 YYREEE (reference sequence). Trimming removed 3 bases from V and 0 bases from J; junction bases left unmatched: 7. The CDR3 protein is CASSSPGQGFSGNTIYF. CDR3 sequence (DNA): TGTGCCAGCAGCTCTCCGGGACAGGGTTTCTCTGGAAACACCATATATTTT.

J is TRBJ1-5 and V is TRBV14; a weak D match, TRBD1 (5 bases). The CDR3 has 15 residues. From germline, CDR1 is SGHDN and CDR2 FVKESK. V gave up 0 bases and J gave up 5 bases, with 11 bases separating them. Written as DNA, the CDR3 is TGTGCCAGCAGCCAAGAAAAGGGGATTTATCAGCCCCAGCATTTT. Protein product: CASSQEKGIYQPQHF.

The rearrangement uses TRBV21-1 and TRBJ2-5; TRBD2, the D gene given by the table, was not confirmed from the DNA. TRBV21-1 is listed as a pseudogene. This CDR3 is 12 amino acids long. The CDR3 bases are TGTGCCGGCGGGACGGGTAAAGAGACCCAGTACTTC. This translates into CAGGTGKETQYF.